By its share, the clone carrying this T cell receptor beta chain is medium-sized. This record comes from a study of metastatic and nonmetastatic thyroid tumors. The V and J ends lost 6 bases and 6 bases, in that order; junction bases with no gene match: 5. Germline-derived CDR1 and CDR2 are MNHEY and SMNVEV (reference sequence). This CDR3 spans 14 amino acids. TCRdb re-called the PCR reads with MiXCR. The repertoire holds approximately 15,000 clones, 24% seen once, with around 7.7% in the top ten. Every patient was untreated before thyroid surgery. The origin of this receptor is a female donor with papillary thyroid cancer or a benign thyroid nodule (not recorded which). Some clones in this sample may be carry-over from other donors' samples. The V gene is TRBV27, the J gene TRBJ2-7; 13 positions agree with TRBD2. Material: tumor tissue. The CDR3 DNA sequence: TGTGCCAGCAGCTCCGGGACTAGCGGGATCGAGCAGTACTTC. Its protein is CASSSGTSGIEQYF.